This T cell receptor beta chain came from a study of Graves' ophthalmopathy and Graves' hyperthyroidism. Amplification of TCR beta CDR3 regions used RNA transcripts. An opening RT-PCR round employed HTBI primers and preceded a second-round multiplex PCR. MiXCR, applied by TCRdb to the multiplex PCR reads, yields one record per CDR3 protein. The sample yields roughly 350,000 distinct CDR3 sequences, about 15% seen once. The germline gives CDR1 SGHTA, CDR2 FQGNSA. CDR3 length equals 14 residues. The ends were cut back, 6 bases at V and 5 bases at J, with 16 bases in the middle. The receptor was isolated from an adult woman with stable Graves' hyperthyroidism. Material for sequencing was peripheral blood. The V and J genes are TRBV7-2 and TRBJ2-5, with D unclear. CDR3 residues: CASRPGRTDETQYF. CDR3 nucleotide sequence: TGTGCCAGCAGACCGGGTCGGACGGATGAGACCCAGTACTTC.